The present T cell receptor beta chain was sequenced within a study of T cell responses to AZD1222 COVID-19 vaccine. On the study more broadly: The study pooled second doses at about 4 or about 12 weeks. Overall study results and limits: In the spike-specific TCR repertoire, nearly half reportedly target unmutated variant regions.

Trimming left V 3 bases short and J 2 bases short, with 10 bases between. Germline CDR1 reads DFQATT; CDR2 reads SNEGSKA (reference sequence). The CDR3 loop spans 13 amino acids. Assay used: immunoSEQ multiplex PCR; TCRdb lists only in-frame clones, some missing. The profile shows around 150,000 clones, around 95% of them singletons. A note on this clone: Antigen unknown.

The TCR was taken from an adult in good health. V is TRBV20-1 and J is TRBJ1-1, with D unclear. Sample: peripheral blood, taken on day 0 of AZD1222 vaccination. The CDR3 DNA reads TGCAGTGCTAGTGAGGGCAGCAACACTGAAGCTTTCTTT. This sequence encodes CSASEGSNTEAFF.